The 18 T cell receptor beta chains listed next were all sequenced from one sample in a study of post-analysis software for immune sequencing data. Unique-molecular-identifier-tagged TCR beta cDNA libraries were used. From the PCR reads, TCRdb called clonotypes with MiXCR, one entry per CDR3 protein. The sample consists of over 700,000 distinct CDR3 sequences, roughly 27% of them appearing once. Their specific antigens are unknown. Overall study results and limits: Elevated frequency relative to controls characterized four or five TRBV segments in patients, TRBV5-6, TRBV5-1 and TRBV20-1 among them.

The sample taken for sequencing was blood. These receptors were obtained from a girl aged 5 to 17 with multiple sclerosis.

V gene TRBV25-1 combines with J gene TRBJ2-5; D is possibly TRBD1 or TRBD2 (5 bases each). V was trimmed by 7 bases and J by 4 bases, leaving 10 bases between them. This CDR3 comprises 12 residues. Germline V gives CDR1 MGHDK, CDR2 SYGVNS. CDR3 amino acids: CASNVRGETQYF. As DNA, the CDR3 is TGTGCCAGCAATGTGAGGGGAGAGACCCAGTACTTC. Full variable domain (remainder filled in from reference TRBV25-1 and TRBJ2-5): EADIYQTPRYLVIGTGKKITLECSQTMGHDKMYWYQQDPGMELHLIHYSYGVNSTEKGDLSSESTVSRIRTEHFPLTLESARPSHTSQYLCASNVRGETQYFGPGTRLLVL.

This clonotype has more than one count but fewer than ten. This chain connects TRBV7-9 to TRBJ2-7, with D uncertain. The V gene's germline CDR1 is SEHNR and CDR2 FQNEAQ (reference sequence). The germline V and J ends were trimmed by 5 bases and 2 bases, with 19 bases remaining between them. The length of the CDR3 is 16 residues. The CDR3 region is CASSPPPWQTTYEQYF. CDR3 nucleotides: TGTGCCAGCAGCCCCCCACCGTGGCAAACAACCTACGAGCAGTACTTC.

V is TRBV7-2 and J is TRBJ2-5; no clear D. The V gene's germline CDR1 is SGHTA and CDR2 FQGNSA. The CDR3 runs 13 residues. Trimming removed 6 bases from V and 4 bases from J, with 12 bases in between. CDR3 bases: TGTACCAGCAGTAAACCACGGCCAGAGACCCAGTACTTC. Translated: CTSSKPRPETQYF.

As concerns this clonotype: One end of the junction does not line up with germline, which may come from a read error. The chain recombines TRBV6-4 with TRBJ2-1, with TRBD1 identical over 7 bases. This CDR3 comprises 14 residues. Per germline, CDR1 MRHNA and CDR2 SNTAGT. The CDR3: CAGSDRASYNEQFF. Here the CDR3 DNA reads TGTGCCGGCAGCGACAGGGCCTCCTACAATGAGCAGTTCTTC.

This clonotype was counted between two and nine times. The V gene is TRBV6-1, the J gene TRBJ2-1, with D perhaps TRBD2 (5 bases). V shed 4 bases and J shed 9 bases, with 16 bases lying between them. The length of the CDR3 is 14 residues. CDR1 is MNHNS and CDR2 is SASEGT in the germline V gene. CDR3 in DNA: TGTGCCAGCAGTGCCCTCGTCGAGGGATGTGAGCAGTTCTTC. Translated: CASSALVEGCEQFF.

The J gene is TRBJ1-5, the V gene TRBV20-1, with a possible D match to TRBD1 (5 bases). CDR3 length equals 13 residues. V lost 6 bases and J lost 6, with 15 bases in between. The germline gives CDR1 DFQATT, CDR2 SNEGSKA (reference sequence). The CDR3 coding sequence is TGCAGTGCCGACAGTATCCGGGTTCAGCCCCAGCATTTT. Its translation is CSADSIRVQPQHF.

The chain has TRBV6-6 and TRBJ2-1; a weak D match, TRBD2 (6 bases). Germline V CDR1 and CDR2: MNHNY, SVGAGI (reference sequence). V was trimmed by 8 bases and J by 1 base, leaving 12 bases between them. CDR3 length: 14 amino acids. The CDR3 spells CASGHGGSYNEQFF. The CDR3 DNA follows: TGTGCCAGCGGACACGGGGGATCCTACAATGAGCAGTTCTTC.

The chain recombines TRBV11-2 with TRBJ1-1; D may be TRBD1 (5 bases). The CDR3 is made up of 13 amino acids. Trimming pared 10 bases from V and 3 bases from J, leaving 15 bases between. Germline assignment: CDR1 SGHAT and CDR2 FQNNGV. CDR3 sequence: CATWGFRDTEAFF. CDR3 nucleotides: TGTGCCACCTGGGGGTTCCGGGACACTGAAGCTTTCTTT. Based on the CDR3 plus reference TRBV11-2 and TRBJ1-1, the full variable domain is EAGVAQSPRYKIIEKRQSVAFWCNPISGHATLYWYQQILGQGPKLLIQFQNNGVVDDSQLPKDRFSAERLKGVDSTLKIQPAKLEDSAVYLCATWGFRDTEAFFGQGTRLTVV.

This chain's CDR3 is CSVEVAYGYTF. DNA of the CDR3: TGCAGCGTTGAAGTGGCCTATGGCTACACCTTC. The chain recombines TRBV29-1 with TRBJ1-2; D unresolved. Germline values: CDR1 SQVTM, CDR2 ANQGSEA. With 1 base removed from V and 4 bases from J, the gap between germline ends came to 4 bases. The CDR3 extends over 11 amino acids.

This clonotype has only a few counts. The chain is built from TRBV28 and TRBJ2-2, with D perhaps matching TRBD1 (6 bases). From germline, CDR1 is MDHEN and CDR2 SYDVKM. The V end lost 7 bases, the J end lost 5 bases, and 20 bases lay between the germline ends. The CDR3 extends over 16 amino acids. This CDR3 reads CASTQRRDIGTGELFF. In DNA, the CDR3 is TGTGCCAGCACCCAACGAAGGGACATTGGGACCGGGGAGCTGTTTTTT.

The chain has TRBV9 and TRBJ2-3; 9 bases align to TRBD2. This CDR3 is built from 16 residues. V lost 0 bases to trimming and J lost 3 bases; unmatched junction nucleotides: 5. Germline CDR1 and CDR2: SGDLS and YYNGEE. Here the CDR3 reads CASSVVRGGGTDTQYF. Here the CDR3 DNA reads TGTGCCAGCAGCGTAGTGCGGGGGGGCGGTACAGATACGCAGTATTTT.

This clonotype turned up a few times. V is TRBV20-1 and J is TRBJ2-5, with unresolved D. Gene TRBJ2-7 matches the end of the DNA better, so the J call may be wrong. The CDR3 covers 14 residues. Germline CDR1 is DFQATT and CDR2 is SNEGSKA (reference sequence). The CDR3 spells CSARDQETIYEQYF. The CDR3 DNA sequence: TGCAGTGCTAGAGATCAAGAGACCATCTACGAGCAGTACTTC.

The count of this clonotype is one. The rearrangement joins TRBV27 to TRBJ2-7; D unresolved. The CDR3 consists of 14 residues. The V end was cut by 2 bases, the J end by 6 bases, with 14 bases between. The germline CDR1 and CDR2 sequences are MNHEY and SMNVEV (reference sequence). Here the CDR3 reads CASSLNRYQLEQYF. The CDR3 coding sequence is TGTGCCAGCAGTTTAAACCGATACCAACTCGAGCAGTACTTC.

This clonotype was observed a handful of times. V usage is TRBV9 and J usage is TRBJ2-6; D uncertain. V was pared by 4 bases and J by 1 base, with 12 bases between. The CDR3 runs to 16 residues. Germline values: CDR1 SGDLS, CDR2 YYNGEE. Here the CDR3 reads CASSTRALSGANVLTF. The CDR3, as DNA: TGTGCCAGCAGCACCCGGGCCCTATCTGGGGCCAACGTCCTGACTTTC.

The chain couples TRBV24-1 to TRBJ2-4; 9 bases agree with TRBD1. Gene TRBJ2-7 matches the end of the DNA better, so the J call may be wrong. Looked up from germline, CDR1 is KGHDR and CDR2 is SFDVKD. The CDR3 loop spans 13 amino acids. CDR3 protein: CATSEGDRDEQYF. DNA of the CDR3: TGTGCCACCAGTGAGGGGGACAGGGACGAGCAGTACTTC.

CDR3 amino acids: CASSQDLAGGVSYNEQFF. CDR3 coding DNA: TGTGCCAGCAGCCAAGACCTAGCGGGGGGGGTTTCCTACAATGAGCAGTTCTTC. The chain uses TRBV3-1 and TRBJ2-1; 12 nucleotides agree with TRBD2. Germline-derived CDR1 and CDR2 are LGHDT and YNNKEL (reference sequence). The CDR3 consists of 18 residues. J lost 1 base, V lost 0 bases, and 4 bases had no gene match.

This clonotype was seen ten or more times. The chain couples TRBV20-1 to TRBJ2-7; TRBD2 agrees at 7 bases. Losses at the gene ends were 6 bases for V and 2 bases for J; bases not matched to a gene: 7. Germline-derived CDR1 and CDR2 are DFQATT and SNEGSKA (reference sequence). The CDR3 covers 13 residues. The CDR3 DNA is TGCAGTGCGGACTCTAGCGGAACCTACGAGCAGTACTTC. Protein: CSADSSGTYEQYF.

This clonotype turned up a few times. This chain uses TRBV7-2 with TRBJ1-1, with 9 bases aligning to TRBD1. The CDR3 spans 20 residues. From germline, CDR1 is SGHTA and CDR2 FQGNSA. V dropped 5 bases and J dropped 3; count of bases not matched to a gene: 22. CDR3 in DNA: TGTGCCAGCAGCCAATTAAGGGGTTGGGGACAGGGCGCGGGGGACACTGAAGCTTTCTTT. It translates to CASSQLRGWGQGAGDTEAFF.